Here is one T cell receptor beta chain with its context. Assay used: immunoSEQ multiplex PCR; TCRdb lists only in-frame clones, some missing. The sample lists more than 2 million clones, approximately 96% occurring once. The sample originates from a study of shared clonotypes between healthy human individuals. The wider study: There were three CD4 naive, three CD4 memory, two CD8 naive and one CD8 memory plates per donor.

The CDR3 sequence is 15 residues long. The ends lost 4 bases at V and 5 bases at J; junction bases unmatched: 8. CDR1 MNHNY and CDR2 SVGAGI come from the germline V gene (reference sequence). V gene TRBV6-6 combines with J gene TRBJ2-1; 7 nucleotides line up with TRBD2. The specimen was naive CD4+ T cells sorted from blood. Documented subset: CD45RA+ positively selected. The TCR sequence derives from a young man in good health. Here the CDR3 reads CASSLLSGPNNEQFF. Here the CDR3 DNA reads TGTGCCAGCAGTTTACTTAGCGGGCCTAACAATGAGCAGTTCTTC.